The sequence of this T cell receptor beta chain was determined in a study of blood T cell repertoires in COVID-19. Study-level information: Samples came from the United States, Italy and Spain, spanning acute and convalescent COVID-19.

Sequenced by immunoSEQ multiplex PCR; TCRdb stores in-frame clones only, minus some. The data contain under 45,000 clones, roughly 90% of them singletons. V lost 6 bases to trimming and J lost 0 bases, with 9 bases between them. This CDR3 comprises 14 residues. Germline lookup yields CDR1 SNHLY and CDR2 FYNNEI. This chain uses TRBV2 with TRBJ1-5, with D perhaps matching TRBD1 (5 bases). The sequenced material came from peripheral blood. The origin of this receptor is a human donor in a cohort sampled during active COVID-19. The CDR3 region has the DNA TGTGCCAGCAGGGGGGACTTTAGCAATCAGCCCCAGCATTTT. Translated: CASRGDFSNQPQHF.